This T cell receptor (beta chain) originates from a study of cytomegalovirus exposure and HLA in healthy donors. Study-wide results and caveats: Cytomegalovirus status, reportedly, was diagnosed with high specificity and sensitivity by the classifier.

A remark on this clone: Its specificity is unknown.

CDR3 length: 15 amino acids. In germline, CDR1 is SGHDT, CDR2 YYEEEE. V gave up 1 base and J gave up 0 bases, with 8 bases separating them. The study ran its PCR with 60 Vbeta and 13 Jbeta primers. The repertoire was sequenced with immunoSEQ multiplex PCR; TCRdb's copy has only in-frame clones and lacks some. The data show about 69,000 clones, with about 70% seen just once and over 2.5% held by the top ten. Donors in the study were healthy people who gave bone marrow. The TCR was taken from a man between 18 and 35 years old in good health and CMV-seronegative. V gene TRBV5-6 combines with J gene TRBJ1-5, with TRBD1 as a possible D gene (6 bases). Input material: PBMCs. This chain's CDR3 is CASSLYRDSNQPQHF. The CDR3 nucleotides read TGTGCCAGCAGCTTGTACAGGGATAGCAATCAGCCCCAGCATTTT.